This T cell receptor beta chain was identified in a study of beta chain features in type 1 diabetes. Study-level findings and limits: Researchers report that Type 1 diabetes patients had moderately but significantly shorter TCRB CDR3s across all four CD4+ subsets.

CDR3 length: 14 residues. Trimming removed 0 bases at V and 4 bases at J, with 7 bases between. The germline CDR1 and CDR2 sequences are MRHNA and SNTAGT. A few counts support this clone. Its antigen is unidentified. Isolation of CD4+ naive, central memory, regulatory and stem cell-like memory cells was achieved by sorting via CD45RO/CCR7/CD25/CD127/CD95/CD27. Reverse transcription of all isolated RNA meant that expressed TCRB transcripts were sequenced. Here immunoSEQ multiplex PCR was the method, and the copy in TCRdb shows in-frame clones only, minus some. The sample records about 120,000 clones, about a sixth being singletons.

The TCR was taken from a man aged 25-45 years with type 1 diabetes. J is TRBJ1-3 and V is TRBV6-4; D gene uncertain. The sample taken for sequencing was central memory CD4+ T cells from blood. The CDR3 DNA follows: TGTGCCAGCAGTGACTCGTTACAGGGAAACACCATATATTTT. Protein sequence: CASSDSLQGNTIYF.